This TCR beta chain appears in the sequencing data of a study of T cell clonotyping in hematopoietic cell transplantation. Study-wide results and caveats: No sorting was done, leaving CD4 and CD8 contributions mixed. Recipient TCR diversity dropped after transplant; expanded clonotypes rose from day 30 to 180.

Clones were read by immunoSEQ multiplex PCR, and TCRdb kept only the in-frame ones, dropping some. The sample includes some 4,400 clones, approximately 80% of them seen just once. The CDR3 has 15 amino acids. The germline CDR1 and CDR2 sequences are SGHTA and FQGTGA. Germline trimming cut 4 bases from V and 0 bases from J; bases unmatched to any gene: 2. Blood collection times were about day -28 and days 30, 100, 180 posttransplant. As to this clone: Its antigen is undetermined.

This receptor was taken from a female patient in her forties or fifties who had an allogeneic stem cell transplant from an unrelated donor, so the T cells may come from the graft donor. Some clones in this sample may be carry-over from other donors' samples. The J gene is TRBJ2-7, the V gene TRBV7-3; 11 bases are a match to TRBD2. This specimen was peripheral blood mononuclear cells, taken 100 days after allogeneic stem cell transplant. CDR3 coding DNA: TGTGCCAGCAGCTCGGGACTAGCGGACTCCTACGAGCAGTACTTC. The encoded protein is CASSSGLADSYEQYF.